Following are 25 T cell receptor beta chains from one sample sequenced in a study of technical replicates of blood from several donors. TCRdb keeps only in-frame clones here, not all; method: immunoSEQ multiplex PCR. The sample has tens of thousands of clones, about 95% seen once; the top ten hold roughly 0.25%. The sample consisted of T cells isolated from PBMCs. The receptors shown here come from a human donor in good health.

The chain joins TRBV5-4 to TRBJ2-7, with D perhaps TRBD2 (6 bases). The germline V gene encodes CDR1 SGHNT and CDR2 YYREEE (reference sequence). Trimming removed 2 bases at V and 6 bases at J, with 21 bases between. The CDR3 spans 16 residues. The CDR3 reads CASSFGGTSPPGEQYF. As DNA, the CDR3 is TGTGCCAGCAGCTTCGGCGGGACGTCCCCCCCTGGCGAGCAGTACTTC.

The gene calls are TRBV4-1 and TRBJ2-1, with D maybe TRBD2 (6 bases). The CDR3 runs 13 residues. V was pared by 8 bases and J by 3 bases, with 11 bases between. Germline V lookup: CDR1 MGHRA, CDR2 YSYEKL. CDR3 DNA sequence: TGCGCCAGCGGTGCAGCGGGCTACAATGAGCAGTTCTTC. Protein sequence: CASGAAGYNEQFF.

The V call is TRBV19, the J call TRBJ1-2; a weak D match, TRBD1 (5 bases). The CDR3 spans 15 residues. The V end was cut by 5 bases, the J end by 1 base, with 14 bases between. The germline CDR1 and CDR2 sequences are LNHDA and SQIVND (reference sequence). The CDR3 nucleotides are TGTGCCAGTAGTCCCCCCTTGACAGTTAACTATGGCTACACCTTC. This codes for CASSPPLTVNYGYTF. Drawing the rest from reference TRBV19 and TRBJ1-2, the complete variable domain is DGGITQSPKYLFRKEGQNVTLSCEQNLNHDAMYWYRQDPGQGLRLIYYSQIVNDFQKGDIAEGYSVSREKKESFPLTVTSAQKNPTAFYLCASSPPLTVNYGYTFGSGTRLTVV.

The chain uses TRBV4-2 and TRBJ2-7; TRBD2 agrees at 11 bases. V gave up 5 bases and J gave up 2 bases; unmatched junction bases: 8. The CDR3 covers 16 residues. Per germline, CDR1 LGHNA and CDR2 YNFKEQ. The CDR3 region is CASSVSGTSGPYEQYF. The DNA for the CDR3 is TGTGCCAGCAGCGTATCGGGGACTAGCGGCCCCTACGAGCAGTACTTC.

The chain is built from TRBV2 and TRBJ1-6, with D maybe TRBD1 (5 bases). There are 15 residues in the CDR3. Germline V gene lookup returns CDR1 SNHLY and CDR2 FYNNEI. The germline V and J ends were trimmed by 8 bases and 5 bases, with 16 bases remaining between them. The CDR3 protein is CASLGGVGDNSPLHF. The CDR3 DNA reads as TGTGCCAGCCTGGGGGGGGTCGGCGATAATTCACCCCTCCACTTT.

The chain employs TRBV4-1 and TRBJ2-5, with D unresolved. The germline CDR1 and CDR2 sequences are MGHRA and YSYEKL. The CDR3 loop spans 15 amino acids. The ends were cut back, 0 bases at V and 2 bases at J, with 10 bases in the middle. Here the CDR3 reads CASSQDPGQQETQYF. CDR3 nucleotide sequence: TGCGCCAGCAGCCAAGATCCAGGCCAACAAGAGACCCAGTACTTC.

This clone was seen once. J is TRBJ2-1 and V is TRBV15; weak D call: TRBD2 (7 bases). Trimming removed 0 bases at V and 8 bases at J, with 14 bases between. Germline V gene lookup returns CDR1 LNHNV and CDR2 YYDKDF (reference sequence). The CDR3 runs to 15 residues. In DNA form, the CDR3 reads TGTGCCACCAGCAGAGACTGGCGGGGGCCGGATGAGCAGTTCTTC. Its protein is CATSRDWRGPDEQFF. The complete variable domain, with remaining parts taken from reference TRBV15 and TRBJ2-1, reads DAMVIQNPRYQVTQFGKPVTLSCSQTLNHNVMYWYQQKSSQAPKLLFHYYDKDFNNEADTPDNFQSRRPNTSFCFLDIRSPGLGDTAMYLCATSRDWRGPDEQFFGPGTRLTVL.

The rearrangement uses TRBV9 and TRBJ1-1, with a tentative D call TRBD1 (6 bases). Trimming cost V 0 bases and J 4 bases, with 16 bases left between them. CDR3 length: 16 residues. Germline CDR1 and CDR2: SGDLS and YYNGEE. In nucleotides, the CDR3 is TGTGCCAGCAGCGTAGTAGAGTGGGGGGGCGGCACTGAAGCTTTCTTT. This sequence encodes CASSVVEWGGGTEAFF.

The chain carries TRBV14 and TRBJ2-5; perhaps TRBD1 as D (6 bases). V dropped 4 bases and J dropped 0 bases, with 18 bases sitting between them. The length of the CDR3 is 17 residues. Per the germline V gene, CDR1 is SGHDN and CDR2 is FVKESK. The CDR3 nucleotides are TGTGCCAGCAGCCCCGGGACAAGGGGGATGTACCAAGAGACCCAGTACTTC. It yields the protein CASSPGTRGMYQETQYF.

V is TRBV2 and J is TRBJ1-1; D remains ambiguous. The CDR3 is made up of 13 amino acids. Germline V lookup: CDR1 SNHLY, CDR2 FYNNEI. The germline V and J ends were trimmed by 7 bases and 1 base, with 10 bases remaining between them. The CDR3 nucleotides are TGTGCCAGCAAAAAAAACAAGAACACTGAAGCTTTCTTT. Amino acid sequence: CASKKNKNTEAFF.

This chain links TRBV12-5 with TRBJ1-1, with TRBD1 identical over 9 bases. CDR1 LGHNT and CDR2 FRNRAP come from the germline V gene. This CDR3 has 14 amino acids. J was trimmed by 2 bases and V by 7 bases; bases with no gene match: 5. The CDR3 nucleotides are TGTGCTAGTGACCGGGACAGGGCCAACACTGAAGCTTTCTTT. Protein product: CASDRDRANTEAFF.

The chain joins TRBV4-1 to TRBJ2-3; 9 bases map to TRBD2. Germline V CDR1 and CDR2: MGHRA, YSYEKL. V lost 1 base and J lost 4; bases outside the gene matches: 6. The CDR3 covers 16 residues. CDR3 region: CASSQGLAGPSDTQYF. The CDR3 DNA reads TGCGCCAGCAGCCAAGGTCTAGCGGGGCCTTCAGATACGCAGTATTTT.

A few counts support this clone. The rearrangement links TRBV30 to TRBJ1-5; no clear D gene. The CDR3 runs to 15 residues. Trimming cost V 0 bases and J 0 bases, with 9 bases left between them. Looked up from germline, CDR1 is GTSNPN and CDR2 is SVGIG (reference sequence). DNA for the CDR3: TGTGCCTGGAGTGTGGGGAGTAATAGCAATCAGCCCCAGCATTTT. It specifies CAWSVGSNSNQPQHF.

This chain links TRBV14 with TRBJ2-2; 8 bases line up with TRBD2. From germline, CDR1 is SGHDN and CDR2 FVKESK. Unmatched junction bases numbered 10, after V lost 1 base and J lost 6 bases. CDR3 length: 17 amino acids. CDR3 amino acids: CASSQAAGGVVSGELFF. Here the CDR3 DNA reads TGTGCCAGCAGCCAAGCGGCCGGGGGGGTAGTGTCCGGGGAGCTGTTTTTT.

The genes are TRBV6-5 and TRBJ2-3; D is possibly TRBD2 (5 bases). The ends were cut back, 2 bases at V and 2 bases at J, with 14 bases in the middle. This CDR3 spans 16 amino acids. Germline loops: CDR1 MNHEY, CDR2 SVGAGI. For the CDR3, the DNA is TGTGCCAGCAGTTACACGACCGACGGACTCACAGATACGCAGTATTTT. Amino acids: CASSYTTDGLTDTQYF.

This CDR3 reads CASSFVAGVADTQYF. The CDR3, as DNA: TGTGCCAGCAGTTTTGTAGCGGGAGTCGCAGATACGCAGTATTTT. This chain joins TRBV27 and TRBJ2-3, with 9 bases aligning to TRBD2. The CDR3 loop spans 15 amino acids. Germline V gene sequence: CDR1 MNHEY, CDR2 SMNVEV (reference sequence). V shed 3 bases, J shed 4 bases, and the junction held 5 bases outside the gene matches.

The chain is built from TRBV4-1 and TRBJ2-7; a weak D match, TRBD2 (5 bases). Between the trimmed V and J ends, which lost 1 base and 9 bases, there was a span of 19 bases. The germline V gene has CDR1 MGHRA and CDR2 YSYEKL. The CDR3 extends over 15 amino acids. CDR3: CASSQGSDSLIAQYF. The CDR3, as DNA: TGCGCCAGCAGCCAAGGTTCGGACTCACTTATCGCGCAGTACTTC.

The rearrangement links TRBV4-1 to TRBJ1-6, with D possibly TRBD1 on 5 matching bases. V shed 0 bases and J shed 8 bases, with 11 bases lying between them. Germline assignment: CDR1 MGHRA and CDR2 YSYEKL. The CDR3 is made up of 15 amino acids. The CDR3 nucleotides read TGCGCCAGCAGCCAAGATCTCAGGGTTCATTCACCCCTCCACTTT. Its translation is CASSQDLRVHSPLHF.

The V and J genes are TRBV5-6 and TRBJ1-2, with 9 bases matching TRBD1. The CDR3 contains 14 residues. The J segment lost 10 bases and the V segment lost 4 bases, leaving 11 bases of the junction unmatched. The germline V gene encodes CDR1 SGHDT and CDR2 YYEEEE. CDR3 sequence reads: CASSQYRDRDLYTF. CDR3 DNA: TGTGCCAGCAGCCAGTACCGGGACAGGGACCTCTACACCTTC.

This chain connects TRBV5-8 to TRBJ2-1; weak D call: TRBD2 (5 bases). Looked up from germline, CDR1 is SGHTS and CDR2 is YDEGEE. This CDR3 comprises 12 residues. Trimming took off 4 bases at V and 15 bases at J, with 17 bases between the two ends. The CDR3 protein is CASSPSFRERFF. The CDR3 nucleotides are TGTGCCAGCAGCCCCTCTTTTAGGGAGAGGTTCTTC.

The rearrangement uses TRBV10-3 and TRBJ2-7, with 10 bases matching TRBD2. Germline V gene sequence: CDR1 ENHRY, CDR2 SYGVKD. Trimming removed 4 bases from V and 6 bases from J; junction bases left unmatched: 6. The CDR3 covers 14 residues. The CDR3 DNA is TGTGCCATCAGTGCTCTAGCGGGAGTAGGCGAGCAGTACTTC. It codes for CAISALAGVGEQYF.

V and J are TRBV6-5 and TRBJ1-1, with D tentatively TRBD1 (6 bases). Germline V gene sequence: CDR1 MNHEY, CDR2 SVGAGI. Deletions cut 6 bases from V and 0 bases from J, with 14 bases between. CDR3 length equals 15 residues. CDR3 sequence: CASRTNRAMNTEAFF. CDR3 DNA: TGTGCCAGCAGAACTAACAGGGCCATGAACACTGAAGCTTTCTTT.

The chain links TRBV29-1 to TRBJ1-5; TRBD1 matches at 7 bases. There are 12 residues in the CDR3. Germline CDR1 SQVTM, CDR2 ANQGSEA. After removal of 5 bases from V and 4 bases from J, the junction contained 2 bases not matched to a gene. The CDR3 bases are TGCAGCGTTTTGACAGGGAATCAGCCCCAGCATTTT. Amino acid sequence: CSVLTGNQPQHF.

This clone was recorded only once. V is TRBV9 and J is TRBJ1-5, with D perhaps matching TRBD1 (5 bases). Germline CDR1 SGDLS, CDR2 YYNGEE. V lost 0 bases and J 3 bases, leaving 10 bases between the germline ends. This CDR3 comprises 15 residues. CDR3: CASSVDQGHNQPQHF. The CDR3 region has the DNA TGTGCCAGCAGCGTAGACCAGGGCCACAATCAGCCCCAGCATTTT. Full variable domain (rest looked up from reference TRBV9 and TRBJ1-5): DSGVTQTPKHLITATGQRVTLRCSPRSGDLSVYWYQQSLDQGLQFLIQYYNGEERAKGNILERFSAQQFPDLHSELNLSSLELGDSALYFCASSVDQGHNQPQHFGDGTRLSIL.

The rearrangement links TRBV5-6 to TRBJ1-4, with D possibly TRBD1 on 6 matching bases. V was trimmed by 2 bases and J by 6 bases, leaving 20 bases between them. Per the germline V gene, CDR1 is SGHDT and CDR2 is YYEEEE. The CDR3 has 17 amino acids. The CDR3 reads CASSLQGGPNLHEKLFF. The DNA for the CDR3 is TGTGCCAGCAGCTTACAGGGAGGGCCCAACCTACATGAAAAACTGTTTTTT.